One and the same sample provided the 11 T cell receptor beta chains below, sequenced in a study of blood T cells in healthy people across ages. Primers used in a second PCR of about 7 to 12 cycles were a sample-barcoded 5' primer and a J-beta primer mix. TCRdb redid the calling of the 5' RACE reads with MiXCR, one entry per CDR3 protein. Counted here are under 800,000 distinct CDR3 sequences, around 21% occurring once; the ten biggest clones make up roughly 3.7%. The material sequenced was blood. These receptors originate from a man in his 70s in good health.

This clonotype was recorded a few times. V and J are TRBV7-3 and TRBJ2-1; D is perhaps TRBD2 (5 bases). The germline V gene encodes CDR1 SGHTA and CDR2 FQGTGA. There are 12 residues in the CDR3. Between the trimmed V and J ends, which lost 5 bases and 8 bases, there was a span of 10 bases. The CDR3 protein is CASSPGDYEQFF. DNA of the CDR3: TGTGCCAGCAGCCCCGGGGATTATGAGCAGTTCTTC.

At least ten counts were recorded for this clonotype. V is TRBV11-2 and J is TRBJ2-5; D not resolved. The ends were cut back, 4 bases at V and 0 bases at J, with 3 bases in the middle. This CDR3 comprises 12 residues. Germline loops: CDR1 SGHAT, CDR2 FQNNGV. This CDR3 reads CASSSYQETQYF. The CDR3 DNA sequence: TGTGCCAGCAGCTCGTACCAAGAGACCCAGTACTTC.

The rearrangement uses TRBV7-2 and TRBJ1-5; D remains ambiguous. The germline V gene has CDR1 SGHTA and CDR2 FQGNSA. V lost 0 bases, J lost 3 bases, and 9 bases lay in between. CDR3 length equals 15 residues. CDR3 nucleotides: TGTGCCAGCAGCTTAGCGTCACATAACAATCAGCCCCAGCATTTT. Protein: CASSLASHNNQPQHF.

This clonotype occurred many times. The chain is built from TRBV2 and TRBJ2-5; perhaps TRBD1 as D (6 bases). The CDR3 extends over 12 amino acids. The germline V and J ends were trimmed by 8 bases and 2 bases, with 9 bases remaining between them. CDR1 and CDR2 (germline): SNHLY, FYNNEI. CDR3 DNA: TGTGCCAGCTCAGGACAGCAAGAGACCCAGTACTTC. This gives the protein CASSGQQETQYF.

This clonotype was counted a few times. The V gene is TRBV10-3, the J gene TRBJ2-2, with D possibly matching TRBD2 (6 bases). Between the trimmed V and J ends, which lost 6 bases and 2 bases, there was a span of 13 bases. Looked up from germline, CDR1 is ENHRY and CDR2 is SYGVKD. The length of the CDR3 is 15 residues. The CDR3 DNA reads TGTGCCATCAGCCCGGGACTTTCTAACACCGGGGAGCTGTTTTTT. This gives the protein CAISPGLSNTGELFF.

This clonotype has more than one count but fewer than ten. This chain uses TRBV4-1 with TRBJ2-5; perhaps TRBD1 as D (5 bases). This CDR3 has 16 residues. Germline V gene data show CDR1 as MGHRA and CDR2 as YSYEKL. Trimming pared 5 bases from V and 11 bases from J, leaving 27 bases between. Here the CDR3 DNA reads TGCGCCAGCAGCAGCTTAGGGGTACCTTCCTACAATGAGCAGTACTTC. Translation: CASSSLGVPSYNEQYF.

The DNA of the CDR3 is TGTGCCACCAGCCCTAGGGGAGTATACAATGAGCAGTTCTTC. This sequence encodes CATSPRGVYNEQFF. The rearrangement links TRBV15 to TRBJ2-1; D is perhaps TRBD1 or TRBD2 (5 bases each). The CDR3 sequence is 14 residues long. Looked up from germline, CDR1 is LNHNV and CDR2 is YYDKDF (reference sequence). V was clipped by 5 bases and J by 4 bases, with 12 bases between them.

This chain links TRBV30 with TRBJ1-3; D might be TRBD1 (6 bases). The germline gives CDR1 GTSNPN, CDR2 SVGIG (reference sequence). V lost 4 bases, J lost 2 bases, and 15 bases lay in between. The CDR3 totals 15 residues. CDR3 sequence: CAWTPTGAPGNTIYF. CDR3 bases: TGTGCCTGGACCCCCACGGGGGCGCCTGGAAACACCATATATTTT.

This chain links TRBV5-6 with TRBJ2-3; 9 bases fit TRBD2. J gave up 7 bases and V 0 bases, and 6 bases lay outside the gene matches. The germline gives CDR1 SGHDT, CDR2 YYEEEE. The CDR3 runs to 15 residues. The CDR3 is CASSLGASGTYTQYF. The DNA for the CDR3 is TGTGCCAGCAGCTTGGGAGCTAGCGGGACCTATACGCAGTATTTT.

This clonotype was observed a few times. The chain joins TRBV20-1 to TRBJ1-2; 11 bases map to TRBD1. The CDR3 is made up of 15 amino acids. Germline CDR1 reads DFQATT; CDR2 reads SNEGSKA (reference sequence). J was trimmed by 7 bases and V by 5 bases; bases with no gene match: 12. The CDR3 region is CSALRSGTGGFGYTF. The CDR3 DNA sequence: TGCAGTGCTCTCCGATCTGGGACAGGGGGATTTGGCTACACCTTC.

This clonotype occurred a few times. The chain carries TRBV20-1 and TRBJ2-7; TRBD1 matches 9 bases. After removal of 2 bases from V and 2 bases from J, the junction contained 7 bases not matched to a gene. The CDR3 extends over 15 amino acids. Germline lookup yields CDR1 DFQATT and CDR2 SNEGSKA (reference sequence). The CDR3 nucleotides read TGCAGTGCTAGATCGGGGACAGGGACAACCTACGAGCAGTACTTC. Its protein product is CSARSGTGTTYEQYF.